The 19 T cell receptor beta chains in this list originate from one sample, sequenced in a study of blood T cells in healthy people across ages. Primers used in a second PCR of roughly 6 to 11 cycles were a sample-barcoded 5' primer and a J-beta primer mix. TCRdb independently ran MiXCR on the 5' RACE reads; one entry per CDR3 protein. The repertoire holds hundreds of thousands of distinct CDR3 sequences, with roughly 64% as singletons. Input material: blood. Every receptor here comes from a man aged 30 to 45 in good health.

This clonotype was detected once. The chain recombines TRBV6-4 with TRBJ1-1; 8 nucleotides agree with TRBD1. Germline assignment: CDR1 MRHNA and CDR2 SNTAGT. Trimming took 3 bases from V and 0 from J; bases not matched to a gene: 6. The CDR3 is 16 amino acids. The CDR3 here is CASSEQGGLLNTEAFF. Written as DNA, the CDR3 is TGTGCCAGCAGTGAACAGGGGGGTTTGCTGAACACTGAAGCTTTCTTT.

This clonotype was seen more than once but under ten times. The chain uses TRBV27 and TRBJ2-1, with TRBD2 matching 7 bases. This CDR3 is built from 15 residues. Germline CDR1 is MNHEY and CDR2 is SMNVEV (reference sequence). V gave up 4 bases and J gave up 5 bases; unmatched junction bases: 8. The CDR3 DNA sequence: TGTGCCAGCAGTTGGGGGTCTAGCGGCCACAATGAGCAGTTCTTC. This gives the protein CASSWGSSGHNEQFF.

This clonotype was observed a few times. This rearrangement joins TRBV6-5 to TRBJ2-3; the match to TRBD1 covers 8 bases. This CDR3 is built from 15 residues. From germline, CDR1 is MNHEY and CDR2 SVGAGI. Trimming cost V 6 bases and J 8 bases; bases outside gene matches: 13. CDR3 sequence (DNA): TGTGCCAGCAGCCCGGGACAGGCCCGCCACGCTACGCAGTATTTT. Its translation: CASSPGQARHATQYF.

The chain combines TRBV4-2 with TRBJ1-2; 9 nucleotides agree with TRBD1. Germline lookup yields CDR1 LGHNA and CDR2 YNFKEQ. CDR3 size: 15 residues. Unmatched junction bases numbered 4, after V lost 1 base and J lost 4 bases. The CDR3 nucleotides read TGTGCCAGCAGCCAAGTGGGGGACAGGGTCTATGGCTACACCTTC. As protein: CASSQVGDRVYGYTF.

CDR3 sequence reads: CASSLRVDGTNIQYF. CDR3 coding DNA: TGCGCCAGCAGCTTGAGAGTGGATGGGACTAACATTCAGTACTTC. The rearrangement joins TRBV5-1 to TRBJ2-4; tentative D call: TRBD2 (6 bases). This CDR3 spans 15 amino acids. V was clipped by 1 base and J by 7 bases, with 15 bases between them. Germline-derived CDR1 and CDR2 are SGHRS and YFSETQ. The whole variable domain, filled in from reference TRBV5-1 and TRBJ2-4, reads KAGVTQTPRYLIKTRGQQVTLSCSPISGHRSVSWYQQTPGQGLQFLFEYFSETQRNKGNFPGRFSGRQFSNSRSEMNVSTLELGDSALYLCASSLRVDGTNIQYFGAGTRLSVL.

V and J are TRBV3-1 and TRBJ2-1; 14 bases match TRBD2. J was trimmed by 9 bases and V by 4 bases; bases with no gene match: 14. The CDR3 covers 18 residues. Per germline, CDR1 LGHDT and CDR2 YNNKEL (reference sequence). CDR3 in amino acids: CASSPGLAGGYSWGEQFF. CDR3 coding DNA: TGTGCCAGCAGCCCTGGACTAGCGGGAGGTTATAGTTGGGGTGAGCAGTTCTTC.

This clonotype was seen only a few times. This chain links TRBV12-3 or TRBV12-4 with TRBJ2-3; possibly TRBD1 for D (6 bases). The V gene lost 3 bases and the J gene lost 4 bases, with 11 bases spanning the gap. This CDR3 is 14 amino acids long. The CDR3 DNA follows: TGTGCCAGCAGTTTCGGCAGGGGCGCAGATACGCAGTATTTT. Encoded protein: CASSFGRGADTQYF.

The V call is TRBV29-1, the J call TRBJ2-1, with TRBD1 matching over 10 bases. The CDR3 loop spans 14 amino acids. Per germline, CDR1 SQVTM and CDR2 ANQGSEA. V lost 7 bases to trimming and J lost 7 bases; unmatched junction nucleotides: 10. CDR3 nucleotide sequence: TGCAGCGGCGGACGGGACAGGGGAGGGAATGAGCAGTTCTTC. Encoded protein: CSGGRDRGGNEQFF.

This clonotype was observed at least ten times. This chain joins TRBV6-6 and TRBJ1-2; tentatively, D is TRBD1 (5 bases). V lost 6 bases to trimming and J lost 2 bases, with 10 bases between them. The CDR3 is 13 amino acids. Germline CDR1 MNHNY, CDR2 SVGAGI (reference sequence). The CDR3 spells CASSHGGNYGYTF. The CDR3 region has the DNA TGTGCCAGCAGCCACGGGGGGAACTATGGCTACACCTTC.

The chain combines TRBV28 with TRBJ1-4, with D hard to call. The CDR3 has 14 amino acids. V lost 5 bases and J 0 bases, leaving 7 bases between the germline ends. Germline V gene data show CDR1 as MDHEN and CDR2 as SYDVKM. The CDR3 DNA is TGTGCCAGCAGTGTATATGCAACTAATGAAAAACTGTTTTTT. Translation gives CASSVYATNEKLFF.

V and J are TRBV20-1 and TRBJ2-1, with 13 nucleotides matching TRBD2. CDR3 length equals 14 residues. From germline, CDR1 is DFQATT and CDR2 SNEGSKA (reference sequence). The J segment lost 8 bases and the V segment lost 5 bases, leaving 6 bases of the junction unmatched. In nucleotides, the CDR3 is TGCAGTGCTTATACTAGCGGGGGGGCCCATGAGCAGTTCTTC. Translating gives CSAYTSGGAHEQFF.

The V gene is TRBV12-3 or TRBV12-4, the J gene TRBJ2-3; D is ambiguous. The CDR3 length is 17 residues. V dropped 3 bases and J dropped 6 bases, with 22 bases sitting between them. This CDR3 reads CASSFLRPYDFPDTQYF. The CDR3, as DNA: TGTGCCAGCAGTTTTTTGCGGCCCTACGACTTTCCGGATACGCAGTATTTT.

The V and J genes are TRBV29-1 and TRBJ2-1, with 8 bases matching TRBD2. Germline CDR1 is SQVTM and CDR2 is ANQGSEA. V shed 6 bases and J 7 bases; nucleotides not matched to a gene: 17. The CDR3 contains 16 residues. The CDR3 is CSVIPSRVAGKNEQFF. In nucleotides, the CDR3 is TGCAGCGTGATACCGTCTCGGGTAGCGGGAAAAAATGAGCAGTTCTTC.

This clonotype was found once. The chain uses TRBV7-2 and TRBJ2-6; D is unclear. The germline V gene has CDR1 SGHTA and CDR2 FQGNSA. The V gene lost 6 bases and the J gene lost 1 base, with 7 bases spanning the gap. The CDR3 totals 14 residues. In DNA form, the CDR3 reads TGTGCCAGCAGGAGAGAGTCTGGGGCCAACGTCCTGACTTTC. This sequence encodes CASRRESGANVLTF.

This chain connects TRBV27 to TRBJ1-2; D is unclear. Trimming pared 11 bases from V and 0 bases from J, leaving 16 bases between. Germline V gives CDR1 MNHEY, CDR2 SMNVEV (reference sequence). The length of the CDR3 is 14 residues. CDR3 protein: CASGSLWSNYGYTF. The CDR3 nucleotides read TGTGCCTCCGGATCCTTATGGTCTAACTATGGCTACACCTTC.

The CDR3 region has the DNA TGCGCCAGCAGCTTAGTAAGGGATCGTGAGCAGTACTTC. This encodes CASSLVRDREQYF. The rearrangement uses TRBV5-1 and TRBJ2-5; D uncertain. The germline CDR1 and CDR2 sequences are SGHRS and YFSETQ. With 2 bases removed from V and 11 bases from J, the gap between germline ends came to 16 bases. The CDR3 is made up of 13 amino acids.

The chain has TRBV30 and TRBJ2-7, with a tentative D call TRBD1 (7 bases). CDR1 GTSNPN and CDR2 SVGIG come from the germline V gene (reference sequence). V was shortened by 5 bases and J by 2 bases, with 16 bases between the two germline ends. The CDR3 loop spans 14 amino acids. CDR3 DNA: TGTGCCTGGTTTGACAGGGAGGCTACCTACGAGCAGTACTTC. Its translation is CAWFDREATYEQYF.

The table lists this clonotype with a few counts. The chain couples TRBV12-3 or TRBV12-4 to TRBJ1-2; TRBD1 matches 7 bases. The CDR3 totals 16 residues. The trim removed 1 base at V and 4 bases at J, leaving 9 bases unmatched. CDR3 protein: CASSLEPGGFGYGYTF. CDR3 nucleotide sequence: TGTGCCAGCAGTTTAGAGCCAGGGGGATTCGGCTATGGCTACACCTTC.

J is TRBJ2-1 and V is TRBV20-1; D call uncertain. Trimming took 4 bases from V and 6 from J, leaving 19 bases between them. Germline V gene lookup returns CDR1 DFQATT and CDR2 SNEGSKA (reference sequence). The CDR3 is 15 amino acids. The CDR3 loop reads CSATPTLQIFNEQFF. The CDR3 coding sequence is TGCAGTGCTACACCGACTTTGCAAATATTCAATGAGCAGTTCTTC.